The 7 T cell receptor beta chains below were found in one sample sequenced in a study of cytomegalovirus exposure and HLA in healthy donors. The PCR contained 60 Vbeta and 13 Jbeta primers. The assay was immunoSEQ multiplex PCR, and TCRdb's table has in-frame clones only and misses some. This sample has approximately 190,000 clones, with 78% found just once. The sample was PBMCs. The receptors were sampled from a woman in her thirties in good health and CMV-seropositive.

This chain connects TRBV19 to TRBJ1-1; 8 bases line up with TRBD1. In germline, CDR1 is LNHDA, CDR2 SQIVND (reference sequence). V shed 4 bases and J 0 bases; nucleotides not matched to a gene: 4. CDR3 size: 15 residues. CDR3 protein: CASSNQGAMNTEAFF. The CDR3 bases are TGTGCCAGTAGTAACCAGGGGGCCATGAACACTGAAGCTTTCTTT.

In regard to this clone: One end of the junction varies from germline; a read error may be responsible. J is TRBJ2-3 and V is TRBV7-7; 8 bases fit TRBD2. Germline CDR1 SSHAT, CDR2 FNYEAQ (reference sequence). The CDR3 length is 16 residues. CDR3 sequence (DNA): TGTGCTAGCAGACCCACCGGGAGGGGGGGCACAGATACGCAGTATTTT. Translated, it gives CASRPTGRGGTDTQYF.

The chain uses TRBV19 and TRBJ2-3; D remains ambiguous. The germline V gene has CDR1 LNHDA and CDR2 SQIVND (reference sequence). The CDR3 spans 13 residues. V was shortened by 3 bases and J by 6 bases, with 10 bases between the two germline ends. CDR3: CASSMGKSDTQYF. The CDR3 DNA reads as TGTGCCAGTAGTATGGGCAAATCGGATACGCAGTATTTT.

The chain joins TRBV5-8 to TRBJ2-5; 11 nucleotides align to TRBD2. Losses at the gene ends were 2 bases for V and 3 bases for J; bases not matched to a gene: 12. The CDR3 spans 18 residues. Looked up from germline, CDR1 is SGHTS and CDR2 is YDEGEE. The CDR3 sequence: CASSFLRSGGAREETQYF. The CDR3 bases are TGTGCCAGCAGCTTTCTACGTAGCGGGGGGGCAAGGGAAGAGACCCAGTACTTC.

This chain joins TRBV9 and TRBJ2-3; a weak D match, TRBD2 (6 bases). CDR1 and CDR2 from the germline V gene are SGDLS and YYNGEE. The CDR3 spans 17 residues. V was cut by 3 bases and J by 6 bases, with 23 bases left in between. The CDR3 DNA sequence: TGTGCCAGCAGCGCAGTCGCCGGGACCGGGAGCGGGGATACGCAGTATTTT. This gives the protein CASSAVAGTGSGDTQYF.

This chain uses TRBV19 with TRBJ1-5; the D is unclear. The V end was cut by 2 bases, the J end by 6 bases, with 5 bases between. The CDR3 runs 12 residues. In germline, CDR1 is LNHDA, CDR2 SQIVND (reference sequence). The CDR3 DNA reads as TGTGCCAGTAGTATAATCGGTCAGCCCCAGCATTTT. Its protein product is CASSIIGQPQHF.

This chain connects TRBV9 to TRBJ1-1; 7 nucleotides align to TRBD1. J lost 5 bases, V lost 2 bases, and 3 bases had no gene match. Germline CDR1 is SGDLS and CDR2 is YYNGEE. The CDR3 runs to 13 residues. CDR3 in amino acids: CASSVLTGTEAFF. CDR3 sequence (DNA): TGTGCCAGCAGCGTCCTGACAGGGACTGAAGCTTTCTTT.